The entry that follows covers one T cell receptor (beta chain) sequence. These data belong to a study of T cell clonotyping in hematopoietic cell transplantation. Here immunoSEQ multiplex PCR was the method, and the copy in TCRdb shows in-frame clones only, minus some. This repertoire shows approximately 16,000 clones, roughly 93% found once; its top ten account for 1.8%. Time point reported: recipient sample about 28 days before transplant, after cytoreduction. V gave up 4 bases and J gave up 4 bases, with 8 bases separating them. The CDR3 loop spans 13 amino acids. The V gene's germline CDR1 is MNHEY and CDR2 SVGAGI.

The clonotype originates from a man aged 18 to 30 with biphenotypic leukemia. Some clones in this sample may be carry-over from other donors' samples. Sequenced material: peripheral blood mononuclear cells, taken before stem cell transplant. This chain uses TRBV6-5 with TRBJ1-3; no reliable D call. CDR3 in amino acids: CASSSSRGNTIYF. The CDR3, as DNA: TGTGCCAGCAGTTCGAGTAGGGGAAACACCATATATTTT.